This entry is about one TCR beta chain. The sample is drawn from a study of PD-L1 blockade in urothelial cancer. Study background: Blood was tested 3 weeks (second dose) and 6 weeks into treatment.

Synthetic templates analogous to TCR were spiked into all PCRs individually. The protocol was immunoSEQ multiplex PCR, while the TCRdb copy is restricted to in-frame clones and leaves out a portion. The table has around 130,000 clones, about 81% seen once. Sample time point: pretreatment peripheral blood. The CDR3 is 15 residues long. Germline CDR1 is SGHTA and CDR2 is FQGNSA. The trim removed 3 bases at V and 3 bases at J, leaving 5 bases unmatched. Source: PBMCs, taken around atezolizumab (anti-PD-L1) treatment. The V call is TRBV7-2, the J call TRBJ1-5, with TRBD1 matching 7 bases. The source is a man aged 50 to 59 with urothelial cancer. For the CDR3, the DNA is TGTGCCAGCAGCTTGCTCGGGACAGTCAATCAGCCCCAGCATTTT. Translating gives CASSLLGTVNQPQHF.